These T cell receptor beta chains were read from a single sample in a study of cytomegalovirus exposure and HLA in healthy donors. Assay used: immunoSEQ multiplex PCR; TCRdb lists only in-frame clones, some missing. The sample lists fewer than 45,000 clones, 80% occurring once. The sequenced sample was PBMCs. The source of these receptors is a male donor in good health and CMV-seronegative. The CDR3 runs from the conserved cysteine through the conserved F or W. The D gene is left open where the match is weak. Clone size is not always given. Where it is, it says once, few, many or a class for expanded clones.

CDR3: CASSQELGQGNQPQHF
DNA: TGCGCCAGCAGCCAAGAACTGGGACAGGGAAATCAGCCCCAGCATTTT
V: TRBV4-3
J: TRBJ1-5
D: TRBD1
size: once

CDR3: CASSQVPSHLNTEAFF
DNA: TGCGCCAGCAGCCAAGTCCCATCGCACTTGAACACTGAAGCTTTCTTT
V: TRBV4-3
J: TRBJ1-1
D: NA
size: NA

CDR3: CASSDSTGEHNEQFF
DNA: TGTGCCAGCAGTGACTCAACGGGAGAACACAATGAGCAGTTCTTC
V: TRBV6-4
J: TRBJ2-1
D: NA
size: NA

CDR3: CASSGTSGASTDTQYF
DNA: TGTGCCAGTAGTGGTACTAGCGGGGCTAGCACAGATACGCAGTATTTT
V: TRBV19
J: TRBJ2-3
D: TRBD2
size: once

CDR3: CASPGLGDTQYF
DNA: TGTGCCTCCCCAGGTTTGGGAGATACGCAGTATTTT
V: TRBV30
J: TRBJ2-3
D: NA
size: NA

CDR3: CASSFGTAPARTEAFF
DNA: TGTGCCAGCAGTTTTGGGACAGCCCCAGCGAGGACTGAAGCTTTCTTT
V: TRBV6-5
J: TRBJ1-1
D: TRBD1
size: few

CDR3: CASSLEQGFNTYEQYF
DNA: TGCGCCAGCAGCTTGGAACAGGGGTTCAATACCTACGAGCAGTACTTC
V: TRBV5-1
J: TRBJ2-7
D: TRBD1
size: NA

CDR3: CAWSGMGDRLIFYGYTF
DNA: TGTGCCTGGAGTGGCATGGGAGACAGGCTTATTTTCTATGGCTACACCTTC
V: TRBV30
J: TRBJ1-2
D: NA
size: NA

CDR3: CASSYSGTGTGNTIYF
DNA: TGTGCCAGCAGTTACTCCGGGACAGGGACTGGAAACACCATATATTTT
V: TRBV6-6
J: TRBJ1-3
D: TRBD1
size: NA

CDR3: CASSPYRGSILSSYNEQFF
DNA: TGTGCCAGCAGCCCCTATCGGGGATCTATACTTAGCTCCTACAATGAGCAGTTCTTC
V: TRBV7-9
J: TRBJ2-1
D: NA
size: few

CDR3: CAWRRGGAGQPQHF
DNA: TGTGCCTGGAGGCGGGGGGGCGCGGGTCAGCCCCAGCATTTT
V: TRBV30
J: TRBJ1-5
D: NA
size: NA

CDR3: CASSLGTSPSYNEQFF
DNA: TGTGCCAGCAGCTTGGGGACTAGCCCGTCCTACAATGAGCAGTTCTTC
V: TRBV5-4
J: TRBJ2-1
D: TRBD2
size: once

CDR3: CASSMDRDNSPLHF
DNA: TGCGCCAGCAGCATGGACAGGGATAATTCACCCCTCCACTTT
V: TRBV5-1
J: TRBJ1-6
D: TRBD1
size: NA

CDR3: CASSPDRVGHTEAFF
DNA: TGTGCCAGCTCACCAGACAGGGTGGGCCACACTGAAGCTTTCTTT
V: TRBV18
J: TRBJ1-1
D: TRBD1
size: NA

CDR3: CASSLQETQYF
DNA: TGTGCCAGCTCACTACAAGAGACCCAGTACTTC
V: TRBV18
J: TRBJ2-5
D: NA
size: NA

CDR3: CAWSPLLALSSGANVLTF
DNA: TGTGCCTGGAGTCCTTTGCTGGCCTTAAGCTCTGGGGCCAACGTCCTGACTTTC
V: TRBV30
J: TRBJ2-6
D: NA
size: NA

CDR3: CASSQGLAPTGELFF
DNA: TGTGCCAGCAGCCAGGGACTAGCTCCTACCGGGGAGCTGTTTTTT
V: TRBV4-2
J: TRBJ2-2
D: TRBD2
size: NA

CDR3: CASRGTGAYEQYF
DNA: TGTGCCAGCAGAGGGACAGGGGCCTACGAGCAGTACTTC
V: TRBV6-5
J: TRBJ2-7
D: TRBD1
size: NA

CDR3: CASSLDRGEQYF
DNA: TGTGCCAGCAGCTTGGACAGGGGCGAGCAGTACTTC
V: TRBV5-4
J: TRBJ2-7
D: TRBD1
size: NA

CDR3: CASSPPTYTDTQYF
DNA: TGCGCCAGCAGCCCTCCGACTTACACAGATACGCAGTATTTT
V: TRBV10-2
J: TRBJ2-3
D: NA
size: NA

CDR3: CASSQEVALSRGEAFF
DNA: TGTGCCAGCAGCCAAGAAGTCGCTTTAAGTAGGGGTGAAGCTTTCTTT
V: TRBV14
J: TRBJ1-1
D: NA
size: NA

CDR3: CASRRPSREEGKLFF
DNA: TGTGCCAGCAGGCGCCCCTCCCGGGAGGAGGGAAAACTGTTTTTT
V: TRBV28
J: TRBJ1-4
D: NA
size: NA

CDR3: CASSIGAQGHYGYTF
DNA: TGTGCCAGTAGTATAGGGGCACAGGGTCACTATGGCTACACCTTC
V: TRBV19
J: TRBJ1-2
D: NA
size: NA

CDR3: CASSLLGVRADSPLHF
DNA: TGTGCCAGCAGTCTCCTAGGGGTAAGGGCGGATTCACCCCTCCACTTT
V: TRBV28
J: TRBJ1-6
D: NA
size: NA

CDR3: CASSNFGDTDTEAFF
DNA: TGTGCCAGCAGCAACTTTGGGGACACCGACACTGAAGCTTTCTTT
V: TRBV7-6
J: TRBJ1-1
D: NA
size: once

CDR3: CASSQAGRGPEAFF
DNA: TGCGCCAGCAGCCAAGCGGGCAGGGGCCCTGAAGCTTTCTTT
V: TRBV4-1
J: TRBJ1-1
D: NA
size: NA

CDR3: CASSLEGRGTEAFF
DNA: TGCGCCAGCAGCTTGGAAGGGCGGGGGACTGAAGCTTTCTTT
V: TRBV5-1
J: TRBJ1-1
D: NA
size: NA